This TCR beta chain emerged from a study of T cells in Graves' hyperthyroidism and ophthalmopathy. This CDR3 contains 15 residues. Germline-derived CDR1 and CDR2 are DFQATT and SNEGSKA (reference sequence). Amplified TCR beta CDR3 regions derived from RNA transcripts. The HTBI set primed first-round TCR CDR3 RT-PCR. TCRdb independently ran MiXCR on the multiplex PCR reads; one entry per CDR3 protein. The sample has more than 500,000 distinct CDR3 sequences, roughly 15% seen once. Findings and limits, study-wide: Most clonotypes expanded in thyroid above 0.001 were likewise present in blood.

In the case of this clonotype: What it recognizes is unknown. A junction end diverges from the germline sequence, so it may reflect a read error.

This chain uses TRBV20-1 with TRBJ1-1; TRBD1 matches at 7 bases. Sequencing input: blood. This sequence was found in a woman under 40 with Graves' hyperthyroidism. As DNA, the CDR3 is TGCAATGCTAGGGGGACAGAAATTAAGAACACTGAAGCTTTCTTT. Translated: CNARGTEIKNTEAFF.